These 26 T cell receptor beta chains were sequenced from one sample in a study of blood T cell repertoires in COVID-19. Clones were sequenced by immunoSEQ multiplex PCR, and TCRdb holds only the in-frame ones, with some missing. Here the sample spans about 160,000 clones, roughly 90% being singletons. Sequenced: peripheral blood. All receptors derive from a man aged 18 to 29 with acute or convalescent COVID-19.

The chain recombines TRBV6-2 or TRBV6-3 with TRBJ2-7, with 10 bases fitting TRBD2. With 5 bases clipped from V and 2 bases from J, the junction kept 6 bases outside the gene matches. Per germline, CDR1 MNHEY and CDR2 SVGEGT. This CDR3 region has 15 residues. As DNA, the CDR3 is TGTGCCAGCAGTCTTTTCACTAGCGGGGCCTACGAGCAGTACTTC. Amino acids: CASSLFTSGAYEQYF.

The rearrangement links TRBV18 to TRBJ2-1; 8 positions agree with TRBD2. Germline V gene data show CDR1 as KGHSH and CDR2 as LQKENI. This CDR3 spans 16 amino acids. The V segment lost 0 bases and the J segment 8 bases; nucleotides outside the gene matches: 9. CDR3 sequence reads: CASSPPVRAGGDEQFF. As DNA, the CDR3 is TGTGCCAGCTCACCACCCGTAAGGGCCGGGGGGGATGAGCAGTTCTTC.

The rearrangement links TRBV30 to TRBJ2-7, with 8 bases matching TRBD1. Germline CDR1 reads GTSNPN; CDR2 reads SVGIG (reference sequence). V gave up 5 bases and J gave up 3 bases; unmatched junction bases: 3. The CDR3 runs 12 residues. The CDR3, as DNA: TGTGCCTGGGGGACAGGAGGCTACGAGCAGTACTTC. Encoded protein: CAWGTGGYEQYF. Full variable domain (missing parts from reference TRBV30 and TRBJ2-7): SQTIHQWPATLVQPVGSPLSLECTVEGTSNPNLYWYRQAAGRGLQLLFYSVGIGQISSEVPQNLSASRPQDRQFILSSKKLLLSDSGFYLCAWGTGGYEQYFGPGTRLTVT.

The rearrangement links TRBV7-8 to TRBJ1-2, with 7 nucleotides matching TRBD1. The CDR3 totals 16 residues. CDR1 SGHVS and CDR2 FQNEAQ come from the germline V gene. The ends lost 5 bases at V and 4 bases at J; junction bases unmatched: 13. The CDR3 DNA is TGTGCCAGCAGCCTCGGACAGGACTCTTACCTCTATGGCTACACCTTC. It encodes CASSLGQDSYLYGYTF.

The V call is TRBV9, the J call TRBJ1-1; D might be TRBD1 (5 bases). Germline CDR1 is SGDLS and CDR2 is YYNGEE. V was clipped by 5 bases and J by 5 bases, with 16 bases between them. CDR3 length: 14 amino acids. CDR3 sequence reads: CASRSGGGVTEAFF. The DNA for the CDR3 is TGTGCCAGCAGGTCCGGGGGAGGGGTGACTGAAGCTTTCTTT.

DNA for the CDR3: TGTGCCAGCAGCTCCGGGACAGCTTTACCCCTCCACTTT. Amino acids: CASSSGTALPLHF. V is TRBV11-2 and J is TRBJ1-6; 7 bases are shared with TRBD1. Germline trimming cut 4 bases from V and 12 bases from J; bases unmatched to any gene: 6. The CDR3 has 13 residues. CDR1 is SGHAT, CDR2 FQNNGV, per germline.

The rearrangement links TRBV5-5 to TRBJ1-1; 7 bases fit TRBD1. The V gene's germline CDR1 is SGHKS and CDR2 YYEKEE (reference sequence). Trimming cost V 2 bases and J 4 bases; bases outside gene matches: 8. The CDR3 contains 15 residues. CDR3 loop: CASSLKGAWGTEAFF. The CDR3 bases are TGTGCCAGCAGCTTAAAGGGGGCGTGGGGCACTGAAGCTTTCTTT.

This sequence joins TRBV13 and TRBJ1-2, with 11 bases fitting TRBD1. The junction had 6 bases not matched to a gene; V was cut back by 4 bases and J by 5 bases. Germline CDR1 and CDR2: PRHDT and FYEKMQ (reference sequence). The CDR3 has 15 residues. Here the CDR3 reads CASSSGQGERYGYTF. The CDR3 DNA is TGTGCCAGCAGCTCGGGACAGGGGGAACGGTATGGCTACACCTTC.

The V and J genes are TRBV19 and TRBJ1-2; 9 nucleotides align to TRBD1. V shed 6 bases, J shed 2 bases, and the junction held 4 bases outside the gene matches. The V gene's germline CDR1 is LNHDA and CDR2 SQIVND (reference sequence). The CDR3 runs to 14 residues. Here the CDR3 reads CASRDTGGNYGYTF. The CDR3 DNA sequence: TGTGCCAGTAGAGATACAGGGGGCAACTATGGCTACACCTTC.

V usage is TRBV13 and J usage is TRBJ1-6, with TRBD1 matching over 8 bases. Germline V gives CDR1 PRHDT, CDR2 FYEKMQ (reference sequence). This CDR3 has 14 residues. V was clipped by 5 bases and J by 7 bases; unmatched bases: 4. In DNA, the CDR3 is TGTGCCAGCAGCCCGACAGGGGAGAATTCACCCCTCCACTTT. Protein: CASSPTGENSPLHF. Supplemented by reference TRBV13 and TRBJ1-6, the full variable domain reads AAGVIQSPRHLIKEKRETATLKCYPIPRHDTVYWYQQGPGQDPQFLISFYEKMQSDKGSIPDRFSAQQFSDYHSELNMSSLELGDSALYFCASSPTGENSPLHFGNGTRLTVT.

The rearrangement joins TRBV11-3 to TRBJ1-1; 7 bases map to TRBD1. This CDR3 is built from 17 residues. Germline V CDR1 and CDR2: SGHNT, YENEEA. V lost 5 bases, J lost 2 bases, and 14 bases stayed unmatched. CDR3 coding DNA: TGTGCCAGCAGCCCCCCGACAGGGCGGGGTCCCAACACTGAAGCTTTCTTT. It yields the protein CASSPPTGRGPNTEAFF.

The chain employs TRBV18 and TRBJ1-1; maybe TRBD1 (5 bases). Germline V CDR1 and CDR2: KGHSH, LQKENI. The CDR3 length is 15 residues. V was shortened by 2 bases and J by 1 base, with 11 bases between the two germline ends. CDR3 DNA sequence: TGTGCCAGCTCACCAGTCGATCAGGGGAACACTGAAGCTTTCTTT. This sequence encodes CASSPVDQGNTEAFF.

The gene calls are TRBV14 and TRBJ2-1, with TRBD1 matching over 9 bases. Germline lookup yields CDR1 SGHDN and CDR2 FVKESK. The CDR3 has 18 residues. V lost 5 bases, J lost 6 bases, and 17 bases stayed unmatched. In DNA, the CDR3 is TGTGCCAGCAGCACCGGGACAGGGTACGAGGTTACCCCCAATGAGCAGTTCTTC. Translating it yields CASSTGTGYEVTPNEQFF.

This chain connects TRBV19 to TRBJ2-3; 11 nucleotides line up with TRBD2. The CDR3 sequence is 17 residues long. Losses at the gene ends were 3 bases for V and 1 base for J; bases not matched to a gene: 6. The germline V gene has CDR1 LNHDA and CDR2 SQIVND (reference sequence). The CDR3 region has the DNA TGTGCCAGTAGTATTCTCGCACTAGCGGGGGGCACAGATACGCAGTATTTT. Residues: CASSILALAGGTDTQYF.

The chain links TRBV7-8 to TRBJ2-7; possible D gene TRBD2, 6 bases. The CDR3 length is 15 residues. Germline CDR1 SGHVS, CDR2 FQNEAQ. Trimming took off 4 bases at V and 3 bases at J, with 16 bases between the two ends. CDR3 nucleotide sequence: TGTGCCAGCAGCTCCGGGACTCTTAACGACTACGAGCAGTACTTC. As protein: CASSSGTLNDYEQYF.

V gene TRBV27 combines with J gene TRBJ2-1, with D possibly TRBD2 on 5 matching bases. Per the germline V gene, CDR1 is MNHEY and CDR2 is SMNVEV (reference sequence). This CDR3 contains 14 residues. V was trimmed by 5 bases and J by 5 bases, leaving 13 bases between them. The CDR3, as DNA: TGTGCCAGCAGTATCCGGACTGCCAACAATGAGCAGTTCTTC. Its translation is CASSIRTANNEQFF.

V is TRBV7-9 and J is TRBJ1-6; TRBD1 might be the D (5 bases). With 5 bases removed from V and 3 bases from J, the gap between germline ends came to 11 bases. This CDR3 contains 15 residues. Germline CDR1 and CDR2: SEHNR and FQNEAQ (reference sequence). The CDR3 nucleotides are TGTGCCAGCAGCGTCAGGGAGGGCTATAATTCACCCCTCCACTTT. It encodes CASSVREGYNSPLHF.

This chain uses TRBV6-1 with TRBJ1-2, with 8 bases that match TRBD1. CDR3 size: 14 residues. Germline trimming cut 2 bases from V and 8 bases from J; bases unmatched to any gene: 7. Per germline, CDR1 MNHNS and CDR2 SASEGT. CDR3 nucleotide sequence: TGTGCCAGCAGTGAATTGGGACAGGAGGCGGGCTACACCTTC. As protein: CASSELGQEAGYTF.

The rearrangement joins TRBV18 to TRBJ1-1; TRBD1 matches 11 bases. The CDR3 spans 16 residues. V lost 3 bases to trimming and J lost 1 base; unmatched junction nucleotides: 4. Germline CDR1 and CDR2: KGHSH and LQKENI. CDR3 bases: TGTGCCAGCTCACCGTGGACAGGGGGCCGGAACACTGAAGCTTTCTTT. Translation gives CASSPWTGGRNTEAFF.

This CDR3 reads CASSVEKEGTGVFGYTF. As DNA, the CDR3 is TGTGCCAGCAGCGTAGAAAAGGAGGGGACAGGGGTCTTTGGCTACACCTTC. The genes are TRBV9 and TRBJ1-2; 10 bases are a match to TRBD1. CDR1 is SGDLS, CDR2 YYNGEE, per germline. The length of the CDR3 is 17 residues. V shed 0 bases and J 7 bases; nucleotides not matched to a gene: 12.

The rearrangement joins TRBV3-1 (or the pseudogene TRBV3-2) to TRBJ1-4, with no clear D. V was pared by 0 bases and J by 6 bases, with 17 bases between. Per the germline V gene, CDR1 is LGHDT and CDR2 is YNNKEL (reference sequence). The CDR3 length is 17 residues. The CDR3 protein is CASSQDMTRERDEKLFF. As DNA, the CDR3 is TGTGCCAGCAGCCAAGATATGACGAGGGAAAGGGATGAAAAACTGTTTTTT.

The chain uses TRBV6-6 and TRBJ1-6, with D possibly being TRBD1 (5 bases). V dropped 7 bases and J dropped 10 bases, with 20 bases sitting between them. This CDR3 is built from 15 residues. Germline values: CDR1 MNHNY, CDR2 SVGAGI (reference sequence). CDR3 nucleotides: TGTGCCAGCACAAAACCAATCGGGGGGAGATCACCCCTCCACTTT. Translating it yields CASTKPIGGRSPLHF.

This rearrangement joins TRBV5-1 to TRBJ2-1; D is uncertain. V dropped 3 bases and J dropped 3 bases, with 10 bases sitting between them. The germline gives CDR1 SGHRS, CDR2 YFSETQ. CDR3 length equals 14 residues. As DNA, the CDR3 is TGCGCCAGCAGCTCGCAGACTGGCTACAATGAGCAGTTCTTC. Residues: CASSSQTGYNEQFF.

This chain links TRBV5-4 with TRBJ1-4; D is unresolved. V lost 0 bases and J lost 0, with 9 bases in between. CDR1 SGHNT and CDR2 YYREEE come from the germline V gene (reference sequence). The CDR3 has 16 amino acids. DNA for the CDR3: TGTGCCAGCAGCTTGGCAGCGCCTGCAACTAATGAAAAACTGTTTTTT. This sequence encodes CASSLAAPATNEKLFF.

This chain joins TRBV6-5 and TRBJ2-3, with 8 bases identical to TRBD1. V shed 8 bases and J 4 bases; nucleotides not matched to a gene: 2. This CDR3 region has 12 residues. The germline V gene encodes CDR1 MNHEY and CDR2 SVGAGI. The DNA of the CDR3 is TGTGCCAGCCAGGGGGCGGCAGATACGCAGTATTTT. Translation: CASQGAADTQYF.

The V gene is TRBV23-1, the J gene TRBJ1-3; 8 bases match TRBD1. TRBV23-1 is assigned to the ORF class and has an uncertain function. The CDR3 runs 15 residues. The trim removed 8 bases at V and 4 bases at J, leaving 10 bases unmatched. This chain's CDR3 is CASDPDRVHGNTIYF. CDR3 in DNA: TGCGCCAGCGATCCGGACAGGGTGCACGGAAACACCATATATTTT.